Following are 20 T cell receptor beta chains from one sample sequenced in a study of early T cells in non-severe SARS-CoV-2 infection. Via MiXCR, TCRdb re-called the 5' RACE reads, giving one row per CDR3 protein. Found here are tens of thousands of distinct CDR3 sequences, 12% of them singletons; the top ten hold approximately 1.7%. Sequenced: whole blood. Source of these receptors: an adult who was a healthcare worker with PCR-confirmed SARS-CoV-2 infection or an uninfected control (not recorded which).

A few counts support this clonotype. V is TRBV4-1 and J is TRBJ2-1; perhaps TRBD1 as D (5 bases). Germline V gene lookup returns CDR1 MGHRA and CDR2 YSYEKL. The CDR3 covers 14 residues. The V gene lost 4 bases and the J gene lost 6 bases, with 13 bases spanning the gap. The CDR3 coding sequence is TGCGCCAGCAGCCGAACAGGAGTCAGCAATGAGCAGTTCTTC. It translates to CASSRTGVSNEQFF.

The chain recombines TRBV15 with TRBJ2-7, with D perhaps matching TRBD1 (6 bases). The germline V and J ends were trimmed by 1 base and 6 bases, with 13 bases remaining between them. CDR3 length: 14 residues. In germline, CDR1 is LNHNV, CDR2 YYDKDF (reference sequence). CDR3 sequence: CATSRGTQGREQYF. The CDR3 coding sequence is TGTGCCACCAGCAGAGGAACCCAGGGGCGCGAGCAGTACTTC.

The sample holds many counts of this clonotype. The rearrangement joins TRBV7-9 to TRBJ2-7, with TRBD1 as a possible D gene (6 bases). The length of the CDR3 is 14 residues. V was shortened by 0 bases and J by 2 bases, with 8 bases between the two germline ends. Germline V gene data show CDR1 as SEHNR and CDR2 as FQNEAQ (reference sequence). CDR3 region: CASSLARGPYEQYF. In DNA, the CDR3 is TGTGCCAGCAGCTTAGCCAGGGGACCCTACGAGCAGTACTTC. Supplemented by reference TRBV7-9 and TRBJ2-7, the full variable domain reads DTGVSQNPRHKITKRGQNVTFRCDPISEHNRLYWYRQTLGQGPEFLTYFQNEAQLEKSRLLSDRFSAERPKGSFSTLEIQRTEQGDSAMYLCASSLARGPYEQYFGPGTRLTVT.

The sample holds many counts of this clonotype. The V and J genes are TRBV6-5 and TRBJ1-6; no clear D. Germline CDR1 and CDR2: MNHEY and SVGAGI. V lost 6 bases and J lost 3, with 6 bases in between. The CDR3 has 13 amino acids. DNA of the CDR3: TGTGCCAGCAGCCCACTCTATAATTCACCCCTCCACTTT. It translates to CASSPLYNSPLHF.

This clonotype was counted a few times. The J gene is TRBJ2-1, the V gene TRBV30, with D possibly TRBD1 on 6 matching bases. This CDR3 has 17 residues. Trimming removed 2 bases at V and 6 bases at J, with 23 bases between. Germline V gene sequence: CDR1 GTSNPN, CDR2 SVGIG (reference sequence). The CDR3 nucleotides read TGTGCCTGGAGTTTTTCCGGGGCACAGGGCCAGGTCAATGAGCAGTTCTTC. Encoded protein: CAWSFSGAQGQVNEQFF.

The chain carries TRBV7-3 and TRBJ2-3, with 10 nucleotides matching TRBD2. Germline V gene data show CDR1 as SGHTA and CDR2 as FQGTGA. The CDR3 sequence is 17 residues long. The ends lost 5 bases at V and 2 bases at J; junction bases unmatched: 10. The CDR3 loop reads CASSVSGGASNTDTQYF. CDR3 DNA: TGTGCCAGCAGCGTCAGCGGGGGGGCCTCTAACACAGATACGCAGTATTTT.

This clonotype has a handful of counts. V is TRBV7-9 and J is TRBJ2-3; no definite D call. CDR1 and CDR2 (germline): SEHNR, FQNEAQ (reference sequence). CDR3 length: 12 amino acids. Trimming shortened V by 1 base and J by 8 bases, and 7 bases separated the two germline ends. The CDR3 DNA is TGTGCCAGCAGCTTAGAGGTCTTTACGCAGTATTTT. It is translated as CASSLEVFTQYF.

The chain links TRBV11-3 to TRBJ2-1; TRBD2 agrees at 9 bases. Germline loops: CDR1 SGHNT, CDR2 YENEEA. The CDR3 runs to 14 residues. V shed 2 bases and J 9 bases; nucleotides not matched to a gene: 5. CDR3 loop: CASSLRGGAIEQFF. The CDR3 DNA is TGTGCCAGCAGCTTACGCGGGGGGGCTATTGAGCAGTTCTTC. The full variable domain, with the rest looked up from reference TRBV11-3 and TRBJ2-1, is EAGVVQSPRYKIIEKKQPVAFWCNPISGHNTLYWYLQNLGQGPELLIRYENEEAVDDSQLPKDRFSAERLKGVDSTLKIQPAELGDSAVYLCASSLRGGAIEQFFGPGTRLTVL.

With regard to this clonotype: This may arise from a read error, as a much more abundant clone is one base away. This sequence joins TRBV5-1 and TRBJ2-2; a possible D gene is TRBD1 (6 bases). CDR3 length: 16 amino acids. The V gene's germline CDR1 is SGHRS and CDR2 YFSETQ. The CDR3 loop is CVSSSSGTTNTGELFF. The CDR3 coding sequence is TGCGTCAGCAGCTCATCCGGGACAACGAACACCGGGGAGCTGTTTTTT.

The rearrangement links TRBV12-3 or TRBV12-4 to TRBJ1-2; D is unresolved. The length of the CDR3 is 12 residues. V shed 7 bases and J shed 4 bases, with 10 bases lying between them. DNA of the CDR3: TGTGCCAGCAACCTTGGACCCTATGGCTACACCTTC. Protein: CASNLGPYGYTF.

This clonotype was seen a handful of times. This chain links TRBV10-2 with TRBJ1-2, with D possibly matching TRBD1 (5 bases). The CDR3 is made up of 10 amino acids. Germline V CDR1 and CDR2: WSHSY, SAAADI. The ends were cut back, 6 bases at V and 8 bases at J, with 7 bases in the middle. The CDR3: CASRDMGYTF. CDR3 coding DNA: TGCGCCAGCAGGGACATGGGCTACACCTTC.

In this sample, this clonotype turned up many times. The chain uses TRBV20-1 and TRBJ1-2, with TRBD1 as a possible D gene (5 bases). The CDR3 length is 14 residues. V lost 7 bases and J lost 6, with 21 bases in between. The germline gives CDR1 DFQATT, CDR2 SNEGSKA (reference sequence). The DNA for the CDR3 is TGCAGTGTCTACACAAGGTCAGGGACGAATGGCTACACCTTC. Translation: CSVYTRSGTNGYTF.

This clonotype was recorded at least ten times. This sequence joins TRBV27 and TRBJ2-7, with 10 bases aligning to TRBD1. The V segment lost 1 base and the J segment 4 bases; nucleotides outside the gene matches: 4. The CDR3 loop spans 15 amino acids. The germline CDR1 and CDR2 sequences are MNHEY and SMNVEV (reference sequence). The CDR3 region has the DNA TGTGCCAGCAGTTTATTCGGGACAGGGGTTTACGAGCAGTACTTC. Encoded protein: CASSLFGTGVYEQYF.

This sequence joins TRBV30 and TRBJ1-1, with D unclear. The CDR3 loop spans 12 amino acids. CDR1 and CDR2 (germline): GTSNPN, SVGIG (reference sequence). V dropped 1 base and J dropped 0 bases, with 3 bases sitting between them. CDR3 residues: CAWSGVNTEAFF. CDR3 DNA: TGTGCCTGGAGTGGGGTGAACACTGAAGCTTTCTTT.

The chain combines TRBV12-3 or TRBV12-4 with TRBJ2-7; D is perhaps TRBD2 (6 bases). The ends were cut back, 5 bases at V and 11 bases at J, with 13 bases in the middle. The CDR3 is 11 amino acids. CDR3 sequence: CASSHDGGEYF. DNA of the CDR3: TGTGCCAGCAGTCACGACGGAGGGGAGTACTTC.

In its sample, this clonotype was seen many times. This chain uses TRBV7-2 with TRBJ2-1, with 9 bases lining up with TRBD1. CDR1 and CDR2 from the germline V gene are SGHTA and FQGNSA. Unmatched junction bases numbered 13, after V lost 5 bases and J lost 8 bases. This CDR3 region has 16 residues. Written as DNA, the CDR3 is TGTGCCAGCAGCCCAAGTTGGGACAGGGTCATCGATGAGCAGTTCTTC. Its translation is CASSPSWDRVIDEQFF.

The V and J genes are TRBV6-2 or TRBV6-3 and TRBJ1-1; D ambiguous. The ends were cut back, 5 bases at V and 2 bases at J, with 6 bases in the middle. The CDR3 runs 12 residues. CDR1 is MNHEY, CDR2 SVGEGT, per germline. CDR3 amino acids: CASSHYNTEAFF. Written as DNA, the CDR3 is TGTGCCAGCAGTCACTACAACACTGAAGCTTTCTTT.

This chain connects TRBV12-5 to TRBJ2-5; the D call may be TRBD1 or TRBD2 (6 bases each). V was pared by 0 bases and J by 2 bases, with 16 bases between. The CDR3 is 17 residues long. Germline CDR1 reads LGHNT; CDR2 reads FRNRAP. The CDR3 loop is CASGLVLGGSGQETQYF. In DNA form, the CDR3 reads TGTGCTAGTGGTTTGGTACTCGGGGGCAGCGGTCAAGAGACCCAGTACTTC.

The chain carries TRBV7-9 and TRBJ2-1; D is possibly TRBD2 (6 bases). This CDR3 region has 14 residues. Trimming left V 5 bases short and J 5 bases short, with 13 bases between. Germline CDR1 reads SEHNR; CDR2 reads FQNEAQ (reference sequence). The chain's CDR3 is CASSATSANNEQFF. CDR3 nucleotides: TGTGCCAGCAGCGCGACTAGTGCCAACAATGAGCAGTTCTTC.

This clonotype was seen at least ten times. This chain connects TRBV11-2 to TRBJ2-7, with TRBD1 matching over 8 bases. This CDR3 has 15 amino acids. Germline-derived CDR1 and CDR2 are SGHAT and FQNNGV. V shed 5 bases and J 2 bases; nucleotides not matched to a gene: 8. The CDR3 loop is CASSKLRDRPYEQYF. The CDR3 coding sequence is TGTGCCAGCAGCAAGCTCCGGGACAGGCCCTACGAGCAGTACTTC.